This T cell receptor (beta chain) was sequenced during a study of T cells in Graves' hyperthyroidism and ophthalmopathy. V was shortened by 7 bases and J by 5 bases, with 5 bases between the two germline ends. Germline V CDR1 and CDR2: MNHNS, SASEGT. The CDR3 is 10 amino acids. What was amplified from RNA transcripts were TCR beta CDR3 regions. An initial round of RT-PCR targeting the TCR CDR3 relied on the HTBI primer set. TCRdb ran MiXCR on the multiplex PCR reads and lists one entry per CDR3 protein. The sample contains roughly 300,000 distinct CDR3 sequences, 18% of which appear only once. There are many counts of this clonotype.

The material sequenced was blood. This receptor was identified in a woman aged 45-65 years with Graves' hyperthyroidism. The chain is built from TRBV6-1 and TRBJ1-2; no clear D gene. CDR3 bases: TGTGCCAGCACCATATATGGCTACACCTTC. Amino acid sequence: CASTIYGYTF.